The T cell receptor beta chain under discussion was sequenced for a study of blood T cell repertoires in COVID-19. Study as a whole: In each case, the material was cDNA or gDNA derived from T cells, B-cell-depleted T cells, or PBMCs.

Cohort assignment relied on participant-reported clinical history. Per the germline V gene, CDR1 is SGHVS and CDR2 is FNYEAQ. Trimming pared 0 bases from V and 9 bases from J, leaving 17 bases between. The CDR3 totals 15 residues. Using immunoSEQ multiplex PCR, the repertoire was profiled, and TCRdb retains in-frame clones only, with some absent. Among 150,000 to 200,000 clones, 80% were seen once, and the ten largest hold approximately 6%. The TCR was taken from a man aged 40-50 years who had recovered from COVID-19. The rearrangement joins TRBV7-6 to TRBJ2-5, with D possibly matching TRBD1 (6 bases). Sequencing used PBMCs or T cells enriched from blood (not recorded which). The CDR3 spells CASSLAPAAPGAQYF. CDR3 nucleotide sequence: TGTGCCAGCAGCTTAGCGCCCGCGGCGCCAGGGGCCCAGTACTTC. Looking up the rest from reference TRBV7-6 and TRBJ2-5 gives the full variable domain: GAGVSQSPRYKVTKRGQDVALRCDPISGHVSLYWYRQALGQGPEFLTYFNYEAQQDKSGLPNDRFSAERPEGSISTLTIQRTEQRDSAMYRCASSLAPAAPGAQYFGPGTRLLVL.